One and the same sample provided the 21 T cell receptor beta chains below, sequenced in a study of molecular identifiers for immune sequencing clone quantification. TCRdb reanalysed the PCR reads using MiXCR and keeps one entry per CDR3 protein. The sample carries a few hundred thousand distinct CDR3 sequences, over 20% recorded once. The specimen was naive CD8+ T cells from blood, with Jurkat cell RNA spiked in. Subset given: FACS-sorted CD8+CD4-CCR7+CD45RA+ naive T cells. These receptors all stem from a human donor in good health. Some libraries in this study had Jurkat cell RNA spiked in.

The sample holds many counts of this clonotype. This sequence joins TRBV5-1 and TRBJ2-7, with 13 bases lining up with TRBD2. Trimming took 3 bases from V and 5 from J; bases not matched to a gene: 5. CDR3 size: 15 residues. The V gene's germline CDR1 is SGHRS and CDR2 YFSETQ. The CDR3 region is CASSWTSGSQDEQYF. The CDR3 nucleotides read TGCGCCAGCAGCTGGACTAGCGGGAGCCAGGACGAGCAGTACTTC. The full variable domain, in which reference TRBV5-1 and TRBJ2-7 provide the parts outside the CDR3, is KAGVTQTPRYLIKTRGQQVTLSCSPISGHRSVSWYQQTPGQGLQFLFEYFSETQRNKGNFPGRFSGRQFSNSRSEMNVSTLELGDSALYLCASSWTSGSQDEQYFGPGTRLTVT.

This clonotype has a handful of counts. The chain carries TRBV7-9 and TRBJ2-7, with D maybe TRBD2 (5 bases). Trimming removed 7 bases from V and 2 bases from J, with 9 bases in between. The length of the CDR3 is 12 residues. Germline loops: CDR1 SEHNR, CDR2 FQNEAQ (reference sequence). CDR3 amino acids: CASTPTTYEQYF. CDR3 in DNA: TGTGCCAGCACCCCGACTACCTACGAGCAGTACTTC. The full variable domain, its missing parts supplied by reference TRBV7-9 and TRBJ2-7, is DTGVSQNPRHKITKRGQNVTFRCDPISEHNRLYWYRQTLGQGPEFLTYFQNEAQLEKSRLLSDRFSAERPKGSFSTLEIQRTEQGDSAMYLCASTPTTYEQYFGPGTRLTVT.

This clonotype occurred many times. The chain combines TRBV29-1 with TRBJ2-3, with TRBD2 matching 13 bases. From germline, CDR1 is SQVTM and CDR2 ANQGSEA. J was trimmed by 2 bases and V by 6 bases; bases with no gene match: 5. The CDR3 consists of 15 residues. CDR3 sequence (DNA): TGCAGCGTCGGAGGACTAGCGGGAGTCACAGATACGCAGTATTTT. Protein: CSVGGLAGVTDTQYF.

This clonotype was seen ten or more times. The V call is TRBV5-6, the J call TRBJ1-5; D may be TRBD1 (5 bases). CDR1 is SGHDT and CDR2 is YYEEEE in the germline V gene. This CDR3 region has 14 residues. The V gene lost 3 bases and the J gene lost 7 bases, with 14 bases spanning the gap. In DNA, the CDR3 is TGTGCCAGCAGCTATCACCGGGGGACGCAGCCCCAGCATTTT. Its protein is CASSYHRGTQPQHF.

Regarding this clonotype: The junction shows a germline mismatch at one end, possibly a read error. The CDR3 nucleotides read TGTGCCACCACCGGGGGGACCCGCGGGGCCAACGTCCCGACTTTC. Its protein is CATTGGTRGANVPTF. The genes are TRBV19 and TRBJ2-6; 7 bases line up with TRBD2. The CDR3 consists of 15 residues. Looked up from germline, CDR1 is LNHDA and CDR2 is SQIVND (reference sequence).

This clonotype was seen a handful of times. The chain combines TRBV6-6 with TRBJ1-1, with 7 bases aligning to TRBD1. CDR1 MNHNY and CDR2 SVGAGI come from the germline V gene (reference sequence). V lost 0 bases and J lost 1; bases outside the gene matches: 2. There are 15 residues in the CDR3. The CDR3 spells CASSYSRDRNTEAFF. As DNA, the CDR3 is TGTGCCAGCAGTTACTCGAGGGACAGGAACACTGAAGCTTTCTTT.

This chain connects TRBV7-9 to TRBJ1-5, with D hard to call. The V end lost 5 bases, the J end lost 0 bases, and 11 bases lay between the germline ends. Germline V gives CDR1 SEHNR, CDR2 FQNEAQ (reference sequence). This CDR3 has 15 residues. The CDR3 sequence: CASSPSENSNQPQHF. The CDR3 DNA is TGTGCCAGCAGCCCCTCGGAGAATAGCAATCAGCCCCAGCATTTT.

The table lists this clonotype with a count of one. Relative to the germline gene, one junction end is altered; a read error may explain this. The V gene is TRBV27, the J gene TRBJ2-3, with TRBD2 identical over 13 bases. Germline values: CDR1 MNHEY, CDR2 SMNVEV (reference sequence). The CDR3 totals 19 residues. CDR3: CASRTRTVRGLAGVDTQYF. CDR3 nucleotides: TGTGCCAGCAGAACACGGACAGTCAGAGGACTAGCGGGAGTAGATACGCAGTACTTT.

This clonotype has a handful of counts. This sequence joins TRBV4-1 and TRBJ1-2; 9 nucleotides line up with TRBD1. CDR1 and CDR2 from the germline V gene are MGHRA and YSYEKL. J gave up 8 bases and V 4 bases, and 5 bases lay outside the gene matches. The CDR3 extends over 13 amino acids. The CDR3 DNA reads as TGCGCCAGCAGCCTGGACAGGGGCTGGGGCTACACCTTC. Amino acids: CASSLDRGWGYTF.

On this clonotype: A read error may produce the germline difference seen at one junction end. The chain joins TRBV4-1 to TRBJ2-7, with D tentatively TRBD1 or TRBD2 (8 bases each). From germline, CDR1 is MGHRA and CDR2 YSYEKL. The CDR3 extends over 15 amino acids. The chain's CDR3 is CACSHGQGLAYEQYF. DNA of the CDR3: TGCGCCTGCAGCCACGGACAGGGACTAGCCTACGAGCAGTACTTC.

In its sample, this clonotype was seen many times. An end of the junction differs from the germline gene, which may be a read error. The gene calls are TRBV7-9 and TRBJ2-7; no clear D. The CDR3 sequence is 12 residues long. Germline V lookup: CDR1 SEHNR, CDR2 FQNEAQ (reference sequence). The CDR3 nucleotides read TGTGCCAGCAGCGTAGCAGGTACCGAGCAGTACTTC. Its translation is CASSVAGTEQYF. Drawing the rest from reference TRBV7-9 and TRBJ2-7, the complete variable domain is DTGVSQNPRHKITKRGQNVTFRCDPISEHNRLYWYRQTLGQGPEFLTYFQNEAQLEKSRLLSDRFSAERPKGSFSTLEIQRTEQGDSAMYLCASSVAGTEQYFGPGTRLTVT.

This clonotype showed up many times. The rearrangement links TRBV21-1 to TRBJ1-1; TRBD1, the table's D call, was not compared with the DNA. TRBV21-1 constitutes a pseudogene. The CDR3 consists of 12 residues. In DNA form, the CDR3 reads TGTGCCACCGTTCAAACAGGAACTGAAGCTTTCTTT. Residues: CATVQTGTEAFF.

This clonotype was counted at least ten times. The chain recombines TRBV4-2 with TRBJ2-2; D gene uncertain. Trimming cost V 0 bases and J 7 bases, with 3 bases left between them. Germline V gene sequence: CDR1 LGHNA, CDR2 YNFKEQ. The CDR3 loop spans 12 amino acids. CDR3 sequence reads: CASSQDGGELFF. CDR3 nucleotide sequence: TGTGCCAGCAGCCAAGACGGCGGGGAGCTGTTTTTT.

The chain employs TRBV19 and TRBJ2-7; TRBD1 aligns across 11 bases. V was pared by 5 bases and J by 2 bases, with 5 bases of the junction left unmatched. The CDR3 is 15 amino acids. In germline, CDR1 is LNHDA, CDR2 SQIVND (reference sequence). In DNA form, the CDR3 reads TGTGCCAGTAGTGTCGGGACAGGGGGGGCCTACGAGCAGTACTTC. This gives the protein CASSVGTGGAYEQYF.

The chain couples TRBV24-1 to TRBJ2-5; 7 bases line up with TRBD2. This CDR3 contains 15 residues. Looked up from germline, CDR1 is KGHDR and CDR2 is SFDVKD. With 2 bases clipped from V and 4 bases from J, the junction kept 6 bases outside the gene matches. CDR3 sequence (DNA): TGTGCCACCAGTGATTGGAGCGGGGACGCAGAGACCCAGTACTTC. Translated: CATSDWSGDAETQYF.

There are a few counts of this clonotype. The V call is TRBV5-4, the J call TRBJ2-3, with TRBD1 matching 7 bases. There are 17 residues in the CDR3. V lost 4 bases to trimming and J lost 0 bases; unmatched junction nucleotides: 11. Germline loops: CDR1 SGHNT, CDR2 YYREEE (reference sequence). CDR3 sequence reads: CASSPGTAPSSTDTQYF. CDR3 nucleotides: TGTGCCAGCAGCCCCGGGACAGCACCGTCTAGCACAGATACGCAGTATTTT.

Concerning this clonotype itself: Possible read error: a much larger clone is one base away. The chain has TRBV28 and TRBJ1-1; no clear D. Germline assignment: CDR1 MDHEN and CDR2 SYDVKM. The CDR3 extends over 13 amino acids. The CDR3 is CASSSRMNTDAFF. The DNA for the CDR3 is TGTGCCAGCAGTTCCCGCATGAACACTGATGCTTTCTTT.

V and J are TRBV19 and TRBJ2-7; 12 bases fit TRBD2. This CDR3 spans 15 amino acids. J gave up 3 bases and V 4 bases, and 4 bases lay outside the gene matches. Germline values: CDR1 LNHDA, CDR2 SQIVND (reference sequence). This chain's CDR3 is CASSKTSGSNYEQYF. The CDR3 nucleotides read TGTGCCAGTAGTAAGACTAGCGGGAGTAACTACGAGCAGTACTTC.

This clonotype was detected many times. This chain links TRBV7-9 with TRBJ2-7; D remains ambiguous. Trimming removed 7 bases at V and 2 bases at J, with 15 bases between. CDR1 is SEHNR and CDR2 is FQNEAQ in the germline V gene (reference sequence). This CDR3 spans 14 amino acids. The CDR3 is CASTREAGPYEQYF. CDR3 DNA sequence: TGTGCCAGCACCCGTGAGGCAGGCCCCTACGAGCAGTACTTC.

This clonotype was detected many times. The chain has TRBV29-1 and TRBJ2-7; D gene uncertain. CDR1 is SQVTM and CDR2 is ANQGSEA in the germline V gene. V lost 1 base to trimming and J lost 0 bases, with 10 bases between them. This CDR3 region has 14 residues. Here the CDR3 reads CSVEAGPFSYEQYF. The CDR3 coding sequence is TGCAGCGTTGAAGCCGGGCCCTTCTCCTACGAGCAGTACTTC.

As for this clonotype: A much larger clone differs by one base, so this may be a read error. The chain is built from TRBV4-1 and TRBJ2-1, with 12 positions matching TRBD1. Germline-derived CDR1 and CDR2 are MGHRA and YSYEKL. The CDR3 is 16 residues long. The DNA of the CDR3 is TGCGCCAGCTGCGAGACCGGGACAGGGGGCTACAATGGGCAGTTCTTC. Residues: CASCETGTGGYNGQFF.